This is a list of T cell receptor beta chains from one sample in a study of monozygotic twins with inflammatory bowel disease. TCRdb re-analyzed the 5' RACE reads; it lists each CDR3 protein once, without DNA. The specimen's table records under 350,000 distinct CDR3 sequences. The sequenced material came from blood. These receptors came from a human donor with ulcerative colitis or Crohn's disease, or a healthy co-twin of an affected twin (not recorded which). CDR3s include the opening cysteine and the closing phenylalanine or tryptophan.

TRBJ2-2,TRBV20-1,CSATRTSGRAGSTNTGELFF
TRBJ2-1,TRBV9,CASSVQTISGSTYNEQFF
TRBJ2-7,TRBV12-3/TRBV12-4,CASSSQTGGTYEQYF
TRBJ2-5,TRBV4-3,CASSQVARETQYF
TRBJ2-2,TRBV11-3,CASSQGIGGIAGELFF
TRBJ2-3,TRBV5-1,CASTLILAGSTDTQYF
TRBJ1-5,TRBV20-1,CSARDSWGNQPQHF
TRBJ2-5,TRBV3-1,CASSQIFQRQETQYF
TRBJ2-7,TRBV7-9,CASSLDLDIAYEQYF
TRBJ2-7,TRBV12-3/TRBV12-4,CASRSKVAYEQYF
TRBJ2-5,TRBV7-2,CASRSTGLATETQYF
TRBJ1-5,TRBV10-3,CAISESYARGSNQPQHF
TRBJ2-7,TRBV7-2,CATTVPSGGYEQYF
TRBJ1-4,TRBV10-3,CAISESEGRGEKLFF
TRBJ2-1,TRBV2,CASSEGGSGRNEQFF
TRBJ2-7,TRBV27,CASSLQGLQYEQYF
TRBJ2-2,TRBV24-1,CATSDFRAGELFF
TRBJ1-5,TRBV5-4,CASSLGTAKNQPQHF
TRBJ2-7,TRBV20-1,CSARPDSFYEQYF
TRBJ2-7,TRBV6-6,CASSSGGGPWQYF
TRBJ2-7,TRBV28,CASKIRTNYEQYF
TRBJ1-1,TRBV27,CASSLSAGGVRAFF
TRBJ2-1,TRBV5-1,CASSPKIGGAGEEQFF
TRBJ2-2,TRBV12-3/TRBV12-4,CASSLRGTSGGELFF
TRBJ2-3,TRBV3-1,CASSRRGPTNTQYF
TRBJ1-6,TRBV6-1,CASSRHTDSRESPLHF
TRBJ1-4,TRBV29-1,CSVVSGTPPEKLFF
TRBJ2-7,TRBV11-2,CASSPGVRSYEQYF
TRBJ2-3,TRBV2,CASSVGATDTQYF
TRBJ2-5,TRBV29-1,CSVVRDSGQETQYF
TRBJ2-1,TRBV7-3,CASSTRGGDNEQFF
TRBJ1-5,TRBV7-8,CASSLVAGSNQPQHF
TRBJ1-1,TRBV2,CASRSVRQNTEAFF
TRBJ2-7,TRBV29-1,CSVGRGTYEQYF
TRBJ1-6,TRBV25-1,CASSATGGRLPLHF